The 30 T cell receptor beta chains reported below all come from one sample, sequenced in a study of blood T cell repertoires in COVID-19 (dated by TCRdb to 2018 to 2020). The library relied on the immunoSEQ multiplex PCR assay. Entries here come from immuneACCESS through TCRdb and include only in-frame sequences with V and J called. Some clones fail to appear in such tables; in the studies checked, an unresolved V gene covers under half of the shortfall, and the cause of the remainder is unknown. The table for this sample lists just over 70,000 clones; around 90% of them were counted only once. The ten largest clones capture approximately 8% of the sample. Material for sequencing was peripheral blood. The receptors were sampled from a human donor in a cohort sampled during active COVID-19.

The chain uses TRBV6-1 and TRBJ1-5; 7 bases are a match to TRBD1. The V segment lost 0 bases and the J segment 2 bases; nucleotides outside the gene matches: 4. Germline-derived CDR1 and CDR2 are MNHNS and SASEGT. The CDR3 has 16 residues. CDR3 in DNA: TGTGCCAGCAGTGAAGCAGGGGGCTTTCGCAATCAGCCCCAGCATTTT. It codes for CASSEAGGFRNQPQHF.

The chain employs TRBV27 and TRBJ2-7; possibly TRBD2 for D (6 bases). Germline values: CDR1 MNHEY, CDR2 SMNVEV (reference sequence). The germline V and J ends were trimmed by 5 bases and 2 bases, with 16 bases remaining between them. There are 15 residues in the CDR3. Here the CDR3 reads CASSPPVAGPYEQYF. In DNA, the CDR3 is TGTGCCAGCAGTCCACCTGTTGCGGGACCCTACGAGCAGTACTTC.

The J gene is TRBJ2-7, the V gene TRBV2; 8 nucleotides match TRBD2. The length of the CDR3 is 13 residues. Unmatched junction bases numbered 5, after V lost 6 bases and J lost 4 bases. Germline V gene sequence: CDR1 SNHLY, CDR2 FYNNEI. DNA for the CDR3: TGTGCCAGCAGGACGGGGGGGCCTTACGAGCAGTACTTC. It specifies CASRTGGPYEQYF.

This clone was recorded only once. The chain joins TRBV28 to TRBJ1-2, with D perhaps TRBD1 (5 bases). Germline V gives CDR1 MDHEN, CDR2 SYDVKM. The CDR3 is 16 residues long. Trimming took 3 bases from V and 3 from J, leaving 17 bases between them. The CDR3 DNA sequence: TGTGCCAGCAGTTTGGGCGGGGGTAACCTCTACTATGGCTACACCTTC. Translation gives CASSLGGGNLYYGYTF.

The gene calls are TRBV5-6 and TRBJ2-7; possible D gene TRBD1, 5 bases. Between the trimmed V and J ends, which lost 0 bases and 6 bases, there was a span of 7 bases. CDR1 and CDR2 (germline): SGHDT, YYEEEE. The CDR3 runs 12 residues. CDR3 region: CASSLGGVEQYF. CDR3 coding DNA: TGTGCCAGCAGCTTGGGGGGCGTCGAGCAGTACTTC.

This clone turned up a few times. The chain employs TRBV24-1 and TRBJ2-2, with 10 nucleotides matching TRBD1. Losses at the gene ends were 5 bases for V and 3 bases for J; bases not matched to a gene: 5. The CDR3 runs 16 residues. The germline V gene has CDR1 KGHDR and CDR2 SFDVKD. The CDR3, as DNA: TGTGCCACCAGTGCCGCGGGGACAGGGGACACCGGGGAGCTGTTTTTT. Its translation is CATSAAGTGDTGELFF.

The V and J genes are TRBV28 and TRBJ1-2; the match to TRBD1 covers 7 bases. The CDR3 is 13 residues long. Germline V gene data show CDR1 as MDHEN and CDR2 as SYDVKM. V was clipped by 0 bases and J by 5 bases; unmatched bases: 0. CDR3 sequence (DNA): TGTGCCAGCAGTTTATGGACAGGGTATGGCTACACCTTC. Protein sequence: CASSLWTGYGYTF.

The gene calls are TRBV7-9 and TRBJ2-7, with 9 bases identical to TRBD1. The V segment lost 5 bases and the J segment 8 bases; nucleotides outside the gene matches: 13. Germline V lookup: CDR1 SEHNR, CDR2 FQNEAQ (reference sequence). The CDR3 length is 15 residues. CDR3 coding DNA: TGTGCCAGCAGCCATCCATCCGGACAGGGGAGACAGCAGTACTTC. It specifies CASSHPSGQGRQQYF.

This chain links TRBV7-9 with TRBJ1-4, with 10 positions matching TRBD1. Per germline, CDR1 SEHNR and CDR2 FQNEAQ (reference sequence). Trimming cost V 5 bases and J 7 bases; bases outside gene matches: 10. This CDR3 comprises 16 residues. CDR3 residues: CASSPPGGQGSEKLFF. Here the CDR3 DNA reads TGTGCCAGCAGCCCCCCCGGGGGACAGGGGAGTGAAAAACTGTTTTTT.

The CDR3 DNA reads as TGCGCCAGCAGCTCCAGACAGGGGAACTATGGCTACACCTTC. This codes for CASSSRQGNYGYTF. The V gene is TRBV4-1, the J gene TRBJ1-2, with 8 nucleotides matching TRBD1. Germline V gene lookup returns CDR1 MGHRA and CDR2 YSYEKL. J gave up 2 bases and V 5 bases, and 4 bases lay outside the gene matches. CDR3 size: 14 residues.

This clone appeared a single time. The CDR3 region is CATSMNRQAYSNQPQHF. CDR3 in DNA: TGTGCCACCAGTATGAACAGACAGGCTTATAGCAATCAGCCCCAGCATTTT. The rearrangement links TRBV15 to TRBJ1-5, with a tentative D call TRBD1 (6 bases). The CDR3 runs 17 residues. From germline, CDR1 is LNHNV and CDR2 YYDKDF (reference sequence). Trimming shortened V by 6 bases and J by 0 bases, and 18 bases separated the two germline ends.

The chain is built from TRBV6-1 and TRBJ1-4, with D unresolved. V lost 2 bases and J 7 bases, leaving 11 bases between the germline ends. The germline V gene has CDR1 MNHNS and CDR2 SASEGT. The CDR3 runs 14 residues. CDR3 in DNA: TGTGCCAGCAGTGAACCGACACTGTCTGAAAAACTGTTTTTT. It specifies CASSEPTLSEKLFF.

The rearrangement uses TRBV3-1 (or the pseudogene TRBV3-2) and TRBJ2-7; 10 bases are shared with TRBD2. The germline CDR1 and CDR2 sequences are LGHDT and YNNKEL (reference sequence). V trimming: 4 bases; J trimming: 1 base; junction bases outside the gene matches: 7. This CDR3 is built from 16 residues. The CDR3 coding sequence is TGTGCCAGCAGCCTCGGTAGCGGGGGGCTTTCCTACGAGCAGTACTTC. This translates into CASSLGSGGLSYEQYF.

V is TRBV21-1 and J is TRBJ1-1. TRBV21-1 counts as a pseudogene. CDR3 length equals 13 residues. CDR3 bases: TGTGCCAGCAGTCGCCCGGGAGGGCGAGAAGCTTTCTTT. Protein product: CASSRPGGREAFF.

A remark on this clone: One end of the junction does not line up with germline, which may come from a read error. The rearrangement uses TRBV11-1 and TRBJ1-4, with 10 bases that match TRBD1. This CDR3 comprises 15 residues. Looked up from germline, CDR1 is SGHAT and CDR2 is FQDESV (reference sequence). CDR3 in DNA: TGTGCCAGCAGCGAACCGGGACAGGGGAATGGAAAACTGTTTTTT. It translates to CASSEPGQGNGKLFF.

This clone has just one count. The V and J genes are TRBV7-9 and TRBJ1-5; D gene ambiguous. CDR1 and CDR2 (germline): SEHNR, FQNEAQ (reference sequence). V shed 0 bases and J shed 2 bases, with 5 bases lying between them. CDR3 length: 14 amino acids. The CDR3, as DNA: TGTGCCAGCAGCTTAGCAGTAGGCAATCAGCCCCAGCATTTT. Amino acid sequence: CASSLAVGNQPQHF.

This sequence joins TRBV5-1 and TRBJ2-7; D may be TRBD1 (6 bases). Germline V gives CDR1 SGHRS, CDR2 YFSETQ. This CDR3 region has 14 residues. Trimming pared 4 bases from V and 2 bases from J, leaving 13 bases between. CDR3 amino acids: CASSEQGIPYEQYF. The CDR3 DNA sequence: TGCGCCAGCAGCGAACAGGGAATCCCCTACGAGCAGTACTTC.

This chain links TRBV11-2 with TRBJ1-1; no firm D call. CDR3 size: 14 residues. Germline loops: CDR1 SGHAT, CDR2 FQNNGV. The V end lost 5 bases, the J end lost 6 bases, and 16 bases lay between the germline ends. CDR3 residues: CASSIGAGSPEAFF. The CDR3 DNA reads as TGTGCCAGCAGCATTGGTGCAGGAAGCCCTGAAGCTTTCTTT. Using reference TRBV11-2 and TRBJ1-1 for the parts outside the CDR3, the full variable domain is EAGVAQSPRYKIIEKRQSVAFWCNPISGHATLYWYQQILGQGPKLLIQFQNNGVVDDSQLPKDRFSAERLKGVDSTLKIQPAKLEDSAVYLCASSIGAGSPEAFFGQGTRLTVV.

CDR3 protein: CASSSRNRSEAFF. CDR3 bases: TGTGCCAGCAGCTCCCGGAACAGGAGTGAAGCTTTCTTT. The genes are TRBV11-2 and TRBJ1-1, with a weak D call TRBD1 (5 bases). Per the germline V gene, CDR1 is SGHAT and CDR2 is FQNNGV. Trimming removed 4 bases from V and 7 bases from J, with 13 bases in between. CDR3 length: 13 amino acids.

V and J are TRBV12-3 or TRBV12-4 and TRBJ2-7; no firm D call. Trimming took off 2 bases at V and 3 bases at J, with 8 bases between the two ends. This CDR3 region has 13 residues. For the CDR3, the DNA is TGTGCCAGCAGTTTATTGGCCCGCTACGAGCAGTACTTC. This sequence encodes CASSLLARYEQYF.

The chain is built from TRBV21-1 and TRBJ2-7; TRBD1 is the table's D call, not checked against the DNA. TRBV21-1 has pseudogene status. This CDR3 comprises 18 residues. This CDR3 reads CASSNPGAVGQGRREQYF. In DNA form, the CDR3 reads TGTGCCAGCAGCAACCCGGGGGCGGTGGGACAGGGTAGAAGAGAGCAGTACTTC.

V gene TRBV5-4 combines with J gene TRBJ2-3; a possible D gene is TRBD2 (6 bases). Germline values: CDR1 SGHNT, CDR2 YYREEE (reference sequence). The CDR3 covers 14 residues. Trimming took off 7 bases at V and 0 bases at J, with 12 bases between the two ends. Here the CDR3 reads CASGGDPSTDTQYF. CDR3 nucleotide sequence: TGTGCCAGCGGAGGGGACCCAAGCACAGATACGCAGTATTTT.

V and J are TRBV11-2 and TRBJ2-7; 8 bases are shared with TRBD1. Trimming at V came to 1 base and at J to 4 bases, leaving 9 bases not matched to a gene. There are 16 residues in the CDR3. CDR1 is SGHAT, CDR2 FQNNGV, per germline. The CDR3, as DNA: TGTGCCAGCAGCTTAGGCCGCGGGACAGGTGCTTACGAGCAGTACTTC. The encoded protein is CASSLGRGTGAYEQYF. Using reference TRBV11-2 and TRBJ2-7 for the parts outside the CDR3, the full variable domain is EAGVAQSPRYKIIEKRQSVAFWCNPISGHATLYWYQQILGQGPKLLIQFQNNGVVDDSQLPKDRFSAERLKGVDSTLKIQPAKLEDSAVYLCASSLGRGTGAYEQYFGPGTRLTVT.

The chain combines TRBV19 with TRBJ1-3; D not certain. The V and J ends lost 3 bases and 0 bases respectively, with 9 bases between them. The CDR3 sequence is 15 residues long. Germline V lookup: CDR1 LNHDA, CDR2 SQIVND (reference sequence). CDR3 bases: TGTGCCAGTAGTATCAACAGCCTCTCTGGAAACACCATATATTTT. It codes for CASSINSLSGNTIYF.

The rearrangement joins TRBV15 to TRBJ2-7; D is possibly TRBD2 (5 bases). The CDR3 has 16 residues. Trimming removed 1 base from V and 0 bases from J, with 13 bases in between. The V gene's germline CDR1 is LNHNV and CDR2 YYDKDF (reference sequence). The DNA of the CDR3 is TGTGCCACCAGCAGAGGAGAGCGGAACCCCTCCTACGAGCAGTACTTC. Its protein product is CATSRGERNPSYEQYF.

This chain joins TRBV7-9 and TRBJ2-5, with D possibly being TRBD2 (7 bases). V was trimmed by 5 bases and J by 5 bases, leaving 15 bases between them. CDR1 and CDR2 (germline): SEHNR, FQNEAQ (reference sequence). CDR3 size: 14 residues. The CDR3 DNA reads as TGTGCCAGCAGCCACCCCAGGGGAGGGGAGACCCAGTACTTC. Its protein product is CASSHPRGGETQYF.

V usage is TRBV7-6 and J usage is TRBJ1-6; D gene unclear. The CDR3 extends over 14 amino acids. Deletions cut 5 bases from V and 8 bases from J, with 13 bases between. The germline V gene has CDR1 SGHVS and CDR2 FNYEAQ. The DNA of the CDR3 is TGTGCCAGCAGCCCCGGAGGTGGGTATTCACCCCTCCACTTT. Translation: CASSPGGGYSPLHF.

The CDR3 nucleotides read TGTGCCAGCAGCCAGGACAAGGACAGGGGGGTGGATGGCTACACCTTC. It codes for CASSQDKDRGVDGYTF. The chain couples TRBV5-4 to TRBJ1-2, with 10 bases aligning to TRBD1. The CDR3 contains 16 residues. Germline V CDR1 and CDR2: SGHNT, YYREEE (reference sequence). The ends lost 4 bases at V and 6 bases at J; junction bases unmatched: 12.

CDR3 residues: CASSLDRENYGYTF. DNA of the CDR3: TGTGCCAGCAGTTTAGACAGGGAAAACTATGGCTACACCTTC. The chain employs TRBV28 and TRBJ1-2; 7 bases match TRBD1. Looked up from germline, CDR1 is MDHEN and CDR2 is SYDVKM. J lost 2 bases, V lost 2 bases, and 2 bases had no gene match. The CDR3 has 14 amino acids.

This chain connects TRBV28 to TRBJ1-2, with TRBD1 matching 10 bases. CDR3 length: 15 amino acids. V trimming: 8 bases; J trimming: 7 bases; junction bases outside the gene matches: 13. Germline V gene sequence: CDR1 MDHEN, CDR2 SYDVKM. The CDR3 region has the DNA TGTGCCAGCCGCCCCGGGGGGACAGGGGACTCTGGCTACACCTTC. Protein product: CASRPGGTGDSGYTF.